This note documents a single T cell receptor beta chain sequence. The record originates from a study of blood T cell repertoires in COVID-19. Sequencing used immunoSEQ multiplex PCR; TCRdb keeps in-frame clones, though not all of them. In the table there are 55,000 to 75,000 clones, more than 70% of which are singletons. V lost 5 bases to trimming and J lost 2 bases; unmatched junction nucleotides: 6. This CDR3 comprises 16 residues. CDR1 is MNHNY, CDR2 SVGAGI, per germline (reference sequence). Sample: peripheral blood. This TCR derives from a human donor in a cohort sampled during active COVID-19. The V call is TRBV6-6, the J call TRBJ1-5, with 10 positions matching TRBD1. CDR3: CASSLGTGVGNQPQHF. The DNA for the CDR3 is TGTGCCAGCAGTCTCGGGACAGGGGTGGGCAATCAGCCCCAGCATTTT.